The present TCR beta chain was sequenced within a study of tissue T cells after allogeneic stem cell transplantation. Study-level results: Some tissue clones might be persisting host cells; their alloreactivity or antigen specificity was not determined. Across patients, clones rarely overlapped, yet motif clusters were shared tissue-specifically.

Comments on this clone: Its matching antigen is unknown. The germline and genes are mouse ones. The CDR3 extends 1 residue past the end of the read, so its final part is completed from the germline J gene.

Germline loops: CDR1 KGHPV, CDR2 FQNQEV (reference sequence). The V gene lost 2 bases and the J gene lost 7 bases, with 11 bases spanning the gap. The CDR3 spans 14 residues. Sequencing of TCRbeta CDR3 at survey depth gave sequences and template counts. Method: immunoSEQ multiplex PCR; TCRdb's copy keeps in-frame clones and lacks some. The table lists around 4,400 clones, 45% of them singletons, with approximately 16% in the top ten. Time point specified: mouse harvest day 14 after allogeneic transplant. Each mouse received 10^7 T-cell-depleted marrow cells plus 10^6 splenic CD5+ T cells by tail vein. Mice had MHC-mismatched B6 into BALB/c GVHD, sampled day 7 or 14.

The clonotype originates from a female BALB/c mouse given C57BL/6 T cells with graft-versus-host disease after an allogeneic hematopoietic cell transplant. The specimen sequenced was gut tissue. The V call is TRBV26, the J call TRBJ1-4; no clear D gene. The CDR3 DNA, read in part, is TGTGCCAGCAGTCTGGCCGGGAACCCCGAAAGATTATTT. Translated, it gives CASSLAGNPERLF. Given in full, the CDR3 is CASSLAGNPERLFF.